The entry below gives a single T cell receptor (beta chain) sequence along with its context. This record belongs to a study of blood T cell repertoires in COVID-19. Only in-frame clones appear in the TCRdb table, and some are missing; sequencing was by immunoSEQ multiplex PCR. The sample shows 95,000 to 150,000 clones, 84% of them seen only once. The sample comprised PBMCs or T cells enriched from blood (not recorded which). The sequence derives from a woman aged 30 to 39 who had recovered from COVID-19.

The CDR3 loop is CASSYSVNTEAFF. The CDR3 DNA follows: TGTGCCAGCAGTTATAGTGTGAACACTGAAGCTTTCTTT. The chain is built from TRBV6-2 or TRBV6-3 and TRBJ1-1, with D unresolved. CDR3 length equals 13 residues. CDR1 and CDR2 from the germline V gene are MNHEY and SVGEGT. Trimming pared 3 bases from V and 0 bases from J, leaving 5 bases between.